Listed below are T cell receptor beta chains from one sample, sequenced in a study of blood T cell repertoires in COVID-19. Generated by immunoSEQ multiplex PCR, the TCRdb table keeps only in-frame clones and is missing some. The sample lists 20,000 to 30,000 clones, 83% occurring once. Input material: peripheral blood. The receptors were gathered from a human donor in a cohort sampled during active COVID-19. Both conserved end residues are part of each CDR3. A D gene is named only where the DNA matches it firmly. Size is omitted from some rows. Given values are once, few, many or a class for expanded clones.

j_call: TRBJ2-7
v_call: TRBV18
d_call: NA
clone_size: NA
cdr3_aa: CASSPKIVESYEQYF
cdr3_nt: TGTGCCAGCTCACCAAAGATTGTGGAGTCCTACGAGCAGTACTTC

j_call: TRBJ2-5
v_call: TRBV29-1
d_call: NA
clone_size: once
cdr3_aa: CSVEPRAQETQYF
cdr3_nt: TGCAGCGTTGAACCCAGGGCACAAGAGACCCAGTACTTC

j_call: TRBJ1-4
v_call: TRBV23-1
d_call: NA
clone_size: NA
cdr3_aa: CASSQSEDSLAF
cdr3_nt: TGCGCCAGCAGTCAATCGGAGGACAGTCTGGCTTTT

j_call: TRBJ2-6
v_call: TRBV29-1
d_call: NA
clone_size: once
cdr3_aa: CSVDSSGANVLTF
cdr3_nt: TGCAGCGTTGACAGCTCTGGGGCCAACGTCCTGACTTTC

j_call: TRBJ2-3
v_call: TRBV7-2
d_call: TRBD2
clone_size: NA
cdr3_aa: CASSLTGGHTQYF
cdr3_nt: TGTGCCAGCAGCTTGACGGGAGGGCATACGCAGTATTTT

j_call: TRBJ1-1
v_call: TRBV6-2/TRBV6-3
d_call: NA
clone_size: once
cdr3_aa: CASSYAGNTEAFF
cdr3_nt: TGTGCCAGCAGTTACGCAGGGAACACTGAAGCTTTCTTT

j_call: TRBJ2-5
v_call: TRBV7-9
d_call: TRBD2
clone_size: few
cdr3_aa: CASRSNGGEASSETQYF
cdr3_nt: TGTGCCAGCAGGTCGAACGGGGGGGAAGCCAGCTCGGAGACCCAGTACTTC

j_call: TRBJ2-5
v_call: TRBV18
d_call: NA
clone_size: NA
cdr3_aa: CASSPSAAQETQYF
cdr3_nt: TGTGCCAGCTCACCATCAGCGGCGCAAGAGACCCAGTACTTC

j_call: TRBJ1-1
v_call: TRBV24-1
d_call: TRBD1
clone_size: NA
cdr3_aa: CATRGWDRGKKNTEAFF
cdr3_nt: TGTGCCACCCGAGGGTGGGACAGGGGGAAAAAGAACACTGAAGCTTTCTTT

j_call: TRBJ2-5
v_call: TRBV9
d_call: TRBD1
clone_size: NA
cdr3_aa: CASSVARQGWETQYF
cdr3_nt: TGTGCCAGCAGCGTCGCTCGACAGGGCTGGGAGACCCAGTACTTC

j_call: TRBJ2-7
v_call: TRBV29-1
d_call: TRBD2
clone_size: NA
cdr3_aa: CSVEVGLAGVEEQYF
cdr3_nt: TGCAGCGTTGAAGTAGGACTAGCGGGAGTCGAAGAGCAGTACTTC

j_call: TRBJ2-7
v_call: TRBV3-1/TRBV3-2
d_call: TRBD2
clone_size: NA
cdr3_aa: CASSSSFTSVIHEQYF
cdr3_nt: TGTGCCAGCAGCTCCAGTTTCACTAGCGTAATTCACGAGCAGTACTTC

j_call: TRBJ2-2
v_call: TRBV19
d_call: TRBD2
clone_size: once
cdr3_aa: CASTLSGGTTLNTGELFF
cdr3_nt: TGTGCCAGTACCCTTAGCGGGGGGACCACCTTGAACACCGGGGAGCTGTTTTTT

j_call: TRBJ1-1
v_call: TRBV7-9
d_call: TRBD1
clone_size: NA
cdr3_aa: CASSLTGGYTEAFF
cdr3_nt: TGTGCCAGCAGCCTCACAGGGGGCTACACTGAAGCTTTCTTT

j_call: TRBJ2-5
v_call: TRBV4-1
d_call: NA
clone_size: NA
cdr3_aa: CASSLSSGQETQYF
cdr3_nt: TGCGCCAGCAGTTTGTCGAGCGGTCAAGAGACCCAGTACTTC

j_call: TRBJ1-2
v_call: TRBV9
d_call: TRBD1
clone_size: NA
cdr3_aa: CASSVGFGQGSASDGYTF
cdr3_nt: TGTGCCAGCAGCGTAGGTTTTGGACAGGGGTCTGCTAGTGATGGCTACACCTTC

j_call: TRBJ2-7
v_call: TRBV27
d_call: TRBD1
clone_size: NA
cdr3_aa: CASSRTGTGYEQYF
cdr3_nt: TGTGCCAGCAGTAGGACAGGGACGGGCTACGAGCAGTACTTC

j_call: TRBJ2-7
v_call: TRBV6-5
d_call: NA
clone_size: NA
cdr3_aa: CASRALPPSYEQYF
cdr3_nt: TGTGCCAGCAGAGCCCTACCCCCTTCCTACGAGCAGTACTTC

j_call: TRBJ1-4
v_call: TRBV28
d_call: NA
clone_size: NA
cdr3_aa: CASSLESYATNEKLFF
cdr3_nt: TGTGCCAGCAGTTTGGAGTCCTATGCAACTAATGAAAAACTGTTTTTT

j_call: TRBJ1-5
v_call: TRBV24-1
d_call: NA
clone_size: NA
cdr3_aa: CATSDPGDQPQHF
cdr3_nt: TGTGCCACCAGTGACCCAGGGGATCAGCCCCAGCATTTT

j_call: TRBJ2-3
v_call: TRBV27
d_call: TRBD2
clone_size: NA
cdr3_aa: CASSPLAGSTDTQYF
cdr3_nt: TGTGCCAGCAGCCCGCTAGCGGGGAGCACAGATACGCAGTATTTT

j_call: TRBJ2-2
v_call: TRBV11-2
d_call: TRBD2
clone_size: NA
cdr3_aa: CASSRTRTGELFF
cdr3_nt: TGTGCCAGCAGCCGGACTAGAACCGGGGAGCTGTTTTTT

j_call: TRBJ1-5
v_call: TRBV19
d_call: NA
clone_size: few
cdr3_aa: CASTFRQVSNQPQHF
cdr3_nt: TGTGCCAGCACCTTTCGCCAGGTGAGCAATCAGCCCCAGCATTTT

j_call: TRBJ2-3
v_call: TRBV27
d_call: TRBD1
clone_size: NA
cdr3_aa: CASSLFGTGTGVQDTQYF
cdr3_nt: TGTGCCAGCAGTTTATTCGGCACCGGGACAGGGGTGCAAGATACGCAGTATTTT

j_call: TRBJ2-5
v_call: TRBV19
d_call: TRBD2
clone_size: NA
cdr3_aa: CASSTPRRGDKETQYF
cdr3_nt: TGTGCCAGTAGTACCCCTCGGCGGGGGGACAAAGAGACCCAGTACTTC

j_call: TRBJ2-1
v_call: TRBV5-6
d_call: TRBD1
clone_size: NA
cdr3_aa: CASSLGTGGLWNEQFF
cdr3_nt: TGTGCCAGCAGCTTGGGGACAGGGGGCCTCTGGAATGAGCAGTTCTTC

j_call: TRBJ1-3
v_call: TRBV4-2
d_call: NA
clone_size: NA
cdr3_aa: CASSQRRVGNSGITIYF
cdr3_nt: TGTGCCAGCAGCCAAAGGCGTGTTGGCAACTCAGGGATCACCATATATTTT

j_call: TRBJ1-2
v_call: TRBV28
d_call: TRBD1
clone_size: NA
cdr3_aa: CASSLQHFDGQGTNYGYTF
cdr3_nt: TGTGCCAGCAGTTTACAACACTTCGATGGACAGGGCACTAACTATGGCTACACCTTC

j_call: TRBJ2-3
v_call: TRBV4-1
d_call: TRBD2
clone_size: NA
cdr3_aa: CASSQAGRGRRDTQYF
cdr3_nt: TGCGCCAGCAGCCAAGCAGGGCGGGGGAGACGGGATACGCAGTATTTT

j_call: TRBJ1-2
v_call: TRBV5-6
d_call: NA
clone_size: NA
cdr3_aa: CASSLDREFRLYGYTF
cdr3_nt: TGTGCCAGCAGCTTGGACAGGGAGTTTAGGCTTTATGGCTACACCTTC

j_call: TRBJ1-2
v_call: TRBV28
d_call: NA
clone_size: once
cdr3_aa: CASSSPPGTLIDTTYGYTF
cdr3_nt: TGTGCCAGCAGTTCCCCTCCGGGAACCTTAATCGACACCACCTATGGCTACACCTTC

j_call: TRBJ2-5
v_call: TRBV23-1
d_call: NA
clone_size: NA
cdr3_aa: CASSQPPSLAGFQETQYF
cdr3_nt: TGCGCCAGCAGTCAACCGCCTTCCTTGGCAGGCTTCCAAGAGACCCAGTACTTC